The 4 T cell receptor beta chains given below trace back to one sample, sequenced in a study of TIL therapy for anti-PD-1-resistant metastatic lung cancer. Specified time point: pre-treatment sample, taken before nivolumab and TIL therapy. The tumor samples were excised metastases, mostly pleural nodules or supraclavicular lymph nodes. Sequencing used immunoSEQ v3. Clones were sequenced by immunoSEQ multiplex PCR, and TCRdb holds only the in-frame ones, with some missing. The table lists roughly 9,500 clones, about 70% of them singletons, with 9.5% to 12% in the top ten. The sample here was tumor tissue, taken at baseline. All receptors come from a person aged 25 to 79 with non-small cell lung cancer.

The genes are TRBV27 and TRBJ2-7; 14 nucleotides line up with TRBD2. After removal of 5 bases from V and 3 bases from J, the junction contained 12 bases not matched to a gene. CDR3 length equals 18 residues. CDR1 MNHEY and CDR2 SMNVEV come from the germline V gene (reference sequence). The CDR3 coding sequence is TGTGCCAGCAGTAGAGGGACTAGCGGGAGCGCGGTGGGCTACGAGCAGTACTTC. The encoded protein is CASSRGTSGSAVGYEQYF.

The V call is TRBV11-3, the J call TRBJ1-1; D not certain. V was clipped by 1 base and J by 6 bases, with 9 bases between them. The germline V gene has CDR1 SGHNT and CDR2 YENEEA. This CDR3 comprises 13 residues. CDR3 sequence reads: CASSLVSEAEAFF. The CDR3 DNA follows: TGTGCCAGCAGCTTAGTGTCAGAGGCTGAAGCTTTCTTT.

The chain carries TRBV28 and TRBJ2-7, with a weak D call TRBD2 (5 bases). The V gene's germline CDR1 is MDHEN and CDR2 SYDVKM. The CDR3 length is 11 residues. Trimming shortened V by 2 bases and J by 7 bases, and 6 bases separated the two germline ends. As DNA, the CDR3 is TGTGCCAGCAGTTTAGAGCGGGAGCAGTACTTC. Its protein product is CASSLEREQYF.

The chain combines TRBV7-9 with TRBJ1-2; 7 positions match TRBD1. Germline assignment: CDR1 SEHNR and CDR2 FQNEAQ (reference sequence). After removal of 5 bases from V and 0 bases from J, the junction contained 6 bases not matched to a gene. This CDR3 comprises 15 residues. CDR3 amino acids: CASSPGTVPNYGYTF. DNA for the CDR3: TGTGCCAGCAGCCCTGGGACAGTGCCTAACTATGGCTACACCTTC.